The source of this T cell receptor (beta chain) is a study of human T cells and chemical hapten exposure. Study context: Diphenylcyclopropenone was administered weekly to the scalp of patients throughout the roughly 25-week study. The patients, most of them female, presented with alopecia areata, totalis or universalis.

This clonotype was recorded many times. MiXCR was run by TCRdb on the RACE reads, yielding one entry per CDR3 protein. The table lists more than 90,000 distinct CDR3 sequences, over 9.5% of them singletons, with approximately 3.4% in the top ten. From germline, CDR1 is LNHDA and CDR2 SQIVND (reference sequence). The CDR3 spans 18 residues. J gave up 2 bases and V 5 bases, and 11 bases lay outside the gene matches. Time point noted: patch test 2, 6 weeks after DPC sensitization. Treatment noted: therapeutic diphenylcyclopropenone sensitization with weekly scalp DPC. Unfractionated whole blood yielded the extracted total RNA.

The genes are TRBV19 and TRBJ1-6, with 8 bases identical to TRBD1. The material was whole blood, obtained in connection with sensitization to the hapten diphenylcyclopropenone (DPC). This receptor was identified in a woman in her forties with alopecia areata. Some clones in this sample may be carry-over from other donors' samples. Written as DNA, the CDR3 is TGTGCCAGTAGTTGGGACAGGAGCAGAGAACCCTATAATTCACCCCTCCACTTT. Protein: CASSWDRSREPYNSPLHF.